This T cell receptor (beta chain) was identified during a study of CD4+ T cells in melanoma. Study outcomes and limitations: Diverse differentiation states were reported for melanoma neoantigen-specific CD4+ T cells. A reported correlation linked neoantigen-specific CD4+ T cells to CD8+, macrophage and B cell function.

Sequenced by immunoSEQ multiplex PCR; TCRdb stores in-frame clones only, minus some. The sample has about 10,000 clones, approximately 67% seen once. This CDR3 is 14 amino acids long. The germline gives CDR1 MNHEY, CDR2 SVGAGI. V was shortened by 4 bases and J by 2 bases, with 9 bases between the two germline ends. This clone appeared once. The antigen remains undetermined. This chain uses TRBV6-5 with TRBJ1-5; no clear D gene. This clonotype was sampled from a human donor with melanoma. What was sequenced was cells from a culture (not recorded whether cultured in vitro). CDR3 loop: CASSSMSRNQPQHF. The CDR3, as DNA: TGTGCCAGCAGTTCCATGAGTCGCAATCAGCCCCAGCATTTT.